A single sample is the source of the 21 T cell receptor beta chains below, sequenced in a study of control samples from healthy donors and cancer patients. Produced via immunoSEQ multiplex PCR; TCRdb's table is partial and in-frame only. Among fewer than 200,000 clones listed, around 93% were seen once. The sample consisted of blood. The receptors stem from a woman in her sixties or seventies in good health.

The J gene is TRBJ1-3, the V gene TRBV27; D is possibly TRBD1 (6 bases). V dropped 8 bases and J dropped 4 bases, with 12 bases sitting between them. Germline lookup yields CDR1 MNHEY and CDR2 SMNVEV (reference sequence). The length of the CDR3 is 13 residues. CDR3 bases: TGTGCCAGCCGGGGGGCGGGCGGAAACACCATATATTTT. It specifies CASRGAGGNTIYF.

The gene calls are TRBV25-1 and TRBJ1-1; D is undetermined. CDR1 and CDR2 from the germline V gene are MGHDK and SYGVNS. V was pared by 5 bases and J by 7 bases, with 17 bases between. The CDR3 runs 14 residues. This CDR3 is CASSSPQTLDEAFF. CDR3 DNA sequence: TGTGCCAGCAGTAGTCCTCAGACCCTAGATGAAGCTTTCTTT.

J is TRBJ1-2 and V is TRBV27, with a weak D call TRBD1 (6 bases). This CDR3 has 13 residues. Trimming took 5 bases from V and 8 from J, leaving 15 bases between them. Germline assignment: CDR1 MNHEY and CDR2 SMNVEV (reference sequence). The CDR3: CASSRGHAAGYTF. The CDR3 DNA is TGTGCCAGCAGTAGGGGACACGCCGCGGGCTACACCTTC.

The V gene is TRBV7-2, the J gene TRBJ1-4; D gene ambiguous. Germline CDR1 SGHTA, CDR2 FQGNSA. V lost 5 bases to trimming and J lost 0 bases, with 10 bases between them. This CDR3 region has 15 residues. The CDR3 DNA follows: TGTGCCAGCAGCCACGATGGTGCAACTAATGAAAAACTGTTTTTT. The encoded protein is CASSHDGATNEKLFF.

The gene calls are TRBV4-3 and TRBJ1-2; 11 bases align to TRBD1. Trimming at V came to 4 bases and at J to 2 bases, leaving 3 bases not matched to a gene. The CDR3 is made up of 15 amino acids. Germline lookup yields CDR1 LGHNA and CDR2 YSLEER. The CDR3 DNA follows: TGCGCCAGCAGCCGAGGGGACAGGGGGAACTATGGCTACACCTTC. This codes for CASSRGDRGNYGYTF.

The chain uses TRBV12-3 or TRBV12-4 and TRBJ1-2; 8 bases map to TRBD1. Losses at the gene ends were 6 bases for V and 0 bases for J; bases not matched to a gene: 0. The length of the CDR3 is 13 residues. CDR3 protein: CASRDRANYGYTF. In DNA form, the CDR3 reads TGTGCCAGCAGGGACAGGGCTAACTATGGCTACACCTTC.

The J gene is TRBJ2-3, the V gene TRBV20-1; D remains ambiguous. The CDR3 is 10 residues long. Germline V gene data show CDR1 as DFQATT and CDR2 as SNEGSKA (reference sequence). V was trimmed by 7 bases and J by 4 bases, leaving 6 bases between them. In DNA, the CDR3 is TGCAGTGTAACAGCAGATACGCAGTATTTT. Its protein is CSVTADTQYF.

The genes are TRBV10-3 and TRBJ2-1; D unresolved. V was trimmed by 3 bases and J by 7 bases, leaving 7 bases between them. Looked up from germline, CDR1 is ENHRY and CDR2 is SYGVKD. The CDR3 runs to 12 residues. The CDR3 region is CAISDSSNEQFF. DNA of the CDR3: TGTGCCATCAGTGATAGTAGTAATGAGCAGTTCTTC.

The gene calls are TRBV25-1 and TRBJ1-1; D is possibly TRBD1 (5 bases). The V gene's germline CDR1 is MGHDK and CDR2 SYGVNS. This CDR3 is built from 15 residues. Trimming pared 2 bases from V and 5 bases from J, leaving 15 bases between. The DNA for the CDR3 is TGTGCCAGCAGTGAAGCTTGGGGGGTGCCGACTGAAGCTTTCTTT. It is translated as CASSEAWGVPTEAFF.

The V gene is TRBV10-1, the J gene TRBJ2-5; D possibly corresponds to TRBD2 (6 bases). Per the germline V gene, CDR1 is WNHNN and CDR2 is SYGVQD (reference sequence). V lost 6 bases and J 7 bases, leaving 15 bases between the germline ends. The CDR3 sequence is 13 residues long. The CDR3 spells CASRKTREGTQYF. Written as DNA, the CDR3 is TGCGCCAGCAGAAAGACTAGAGAGGGGACCCAGTACTTC.

V and J are TRBV6-2 or TRBV6-3 and TRBJ1-5; no firm D call. The CDR3 has 16 residues. Trimming left V 6 bases short and J 5 bases short, with 20 bases between. The germline CDR1 and CDR2 sequences are MNHEY and SVGEGT. CDR3 region: CASSGILRRSDQPQHF. The DNA of the CDR3 is TGTGCCAGCAGCGGGATCCTCCGGCGTTCGGATCAGCCCCAGCATTTT.

The chain is built from TRBV19 and TRBJ1-3, with 7 positions matching TRBD1. Germline loops: CDR1 LNHDA, CDR2 SQIVND (reference sequence). V shed 3 bases and J 2 bases; nucleotides not matched to a gene: 10. The CDR3 loop spans 17 amino acids. The CDR3 region has the DNA TGTGCCAGTAGTATTTCCACAGGGGACCTCCCTGGAAACACCATATATTTT. It translates to CASSISTGDLPGNTIYF.

The J gene is TRBJ1-4, the V gene TRBV28; D is unresolved. The CDR3 is made up of 12 amino acids. Germline assignment: CDR1 MDHEN and CDR2 SYDVKM. V was pared by 4 bases and J by 4 bases, with 4 bases between. DNA of the CDR3: TGTGCCAGCAGTTCCCTTAATGAAAAACTGTTTTTT. The encoded protein is CASSSLNEKLFF.

The V gene is TRBV12-5, the J gene TRBJ1-1; D remains ambiguous. Germline-derived CDR1 and CDR2 are LGHNT and FRNRAP. V lost 1 base, J lost 4 bases, and 16 bases lay in between. The CDR3 is 16 amino acids. The CDR3 region is CASGLGLLVRPTEAFF. The CDR3 nucleotides are TGTGCTAGTGGTTTGGGCTTACTTGTGAGGCCCACTGAAGCTTTCTTT.

The chain employs TRBV7-3 and TRBJ2-3, with a weak D call TRBD2 (5 bases). Germline V lookup: CDR1 SGHTA, CDR2 FQGTGA. V was pared by 5 bases and J by 5 bases, with 14 bases between. The CDR3 has 14 residues. The CDR3 DNA is TGTGCCAGCAGCCCAAGTTTAGCGTTAGATACGCAGTATTTT. It is translated as CASSPSLALDTQYF.

CDR3 sequence reads: CSASRDQGASSYEQYF. The CDR3 DNA reads TGCAGTGCTAGTCGAGACCAGGGGGCCTCTTCGTACGAGCAGTACTTC. The gene calls are TRBV20-1 and TRBJ2-7; 8 bases fit TRBD1. Trimming took 3 bases from V and 4 from J; bases not matched to a gene: 14. Germline-derived CDR1 and CDR2 are DFQATT and SNEGSKA (reference sequence). The CDR3 extends over 16 amino acids.

Only one count was recorded for this clone. The chain joins TRBV9 to TRBJ2-2; D is undetermined. The CDR3 length is 15 residues. V lost 0 bases to trimming and J lost 7 bases, with 13 bases between them. The V gene's germline CDR1 is SGDLS and CDR2 YYNGEE. The CDR3 DNA follows: TGTGCCAGCAGCGTAGGTTATAGCATCAACGGGGAGCTGTTTTTT. It codes for CASSVGYSINGELFF.

The chain uses TRBV9 and TRBJ1-1; no clear D. CDR1 and CDR2 from the germline V gene are SGDLS and YYNGEE. This CDR3 has 13 residues. V was clipped by 0 bases and J by 1 base, with 4 bases between them. CDR3 DNA: TGTGCCAGCAGCGTAGTTACGAACACTGAAGCTTTCTTT. Residues: CASSVVTNTEAFF.

The genes are TRBV30 and TRBJ1-5; no clear D gene. CDR3 length: 17 amino acids. V was clipped by 0 bases and J by 0 bases, with 15 bases between them. CDR1 and CDR2 from the germline V gene are GTSNPN and SVGIG (reference sequence). The CDR3 DNA is TGTGCCTGGAGTGTGGAAGGGAGCTCGTATAGCAATCAGCCCCAGCATTTT. This encodes CAWSVEGSSYSNQPQHF. The complete variable domain, with remaining parts taken from reference TRBV30 and TRBJ1-5, reads SQTIHQWPATLVQPVGSPLSLECTVEGTSNPNLYWYRQAAGRGLQLLFYSVGIGQISSEVPQNLSASRPQDRQFILSSKKLLLSDSGFYLCAWSVEGSSYSNQPQHFGDGTRLSIL.

The chain combines TRBV5-1 with TRBJ1-3; D is undetermined. Germline CDR1 and CDR2: SGHRS and YFSETQ. CDR3 length equals 16 residues. Trimming pared 0 bases from V and 0 bases from J, leaving 10 bases between. CDR3 residues: CASSLAGPSSGNTIYF. CDR3 in DNA: TGCGCCAGCAGCTTGGCTGGGCCTAGCTCTGGAAACACCATATATTTT.

The chain carries TRBV6-5 and TRBJ2-7; no clear D gene. Trimming cost V 8 bases and J 3 bases, with 11 bases left between them. CDR1 MNHEY and CDR2 SVGAGI come from the germline V gene. The CDR3 covers 12 residues. The CDR3 DNA reads TGTGCCAGCGGACGTAAAGACTACGAGCAGTACTTC. This translates into CASGRKDYEQYF.